The 8 T cell receptor beta chains listed next were all sequenced from one sample in a study of shared clonotypes between healthy human individuals. Method: immunoSEQ multiplex PCR; TCRdb's copy keeps in-frame clones and lacks some. There are 730,000 or so clones in the sample; about two thirds occur only once, and approximately 1.8% lies in the top ten. Input material: memory CD4+ T cells sorted from blood. Subset specified: CD45RA-negative fraction. These receptors originate from a woman in her 30s in good health.

The genes are TRBV6-5 and TRBJ2-2; 12 bases fit TRBD2. V lost 5 bases to trimming and J lost 7 bases; unmatched junction nucleotides: 5. The CDR3 is 15 residues long. From germline, CDR1 is MNHEY and CDR2 SVGAGI. CDR3 amino acids: CASSPEGLAGGELFF. CDR3 nucleotide sequence: TGTGCCAGCAGTCCAGAGGGACTAGCGGGCGGGGAGCTGTTTTTT.

The V call is TRBV2, the J call TRBJ1-6; 8 nucleotides line up with TRBD1. The junction had 2 bases not matched to a gene; V was cut back by 2 bases and J by 5 bases. The germline V gene encodes CDR1 SNHLY and CDR2 FYNNEI. The CDR3 consists of 15 residues. The DNA for the CDR3 is TGTGCCAGCAGTGAACAGGGGGCGAATAATTCACCCCTCCACTTT. Its protein is CASSEQGANNSPLHF.

This sequence joins TRBV2 and TRBJ2-7; 14 bases match TRBD2. CDR3 length: 18 amino acids. The V gene's germline CDR1 is SNHLY and CDR2 FYNNEI. The trim removed 6 bases at V and 5 bases at J, leaving 15 bases unmatched. CDR3 DNA: TGTGCCAGCAGAGACGCCCATAGGGGACTAGCGGGAGCCCACGAGCAGTACTTC. Protein product: CASRDAHRGLAGAHEQYF.

This chain uses TRBV7-2 with TRBJ2-7, with D hard to call. CDR1 and CDR2 from the germline V gene are SGHTA and FQGNSA. Trimming stripped 3 bases from V and 0 bases from J, with 9 bases between. This CDR3 comprises 14 residues. The CDR3 nucleotides read TGTGCCAGCAGCTTTCAAGGAGACTCCTACGAGCAGTACTTC. It specifies CASSFQGDSYEQYF.

This clone turned up a few times. The gene calls are TRBV19 and TRBJ1-5; TRBD1 might be the D (5 bases). CDR1 is LNHDA, CDR2 SQIVND, per germline (reference sequence). V gave up 10 bases and J gave up 3 bases, with 19 bases separating them. This CDR3 comprises 15 residues. CDR3 sequence: CATVERQTDNQPQHF. Here the CDR3 DNA reads TGTGCCACCGTCGAGAGACAGACCGACAATCAGCCCCAGCATTTT.

This clone was observed many times. The chain uses TRBV18 and TRBJ2-5; the match to TRBD2 covers 12 bases. V was clipped by 4 bases and J by 5 bases; unmatched bases: 5. Germline V gene sequence: CDR1 KGHSH, CDR2 LQKENI. This CDR3 has 15 amino acids. The CDR3 reads CASSQLAGGGETQYF. The CDR3 coding sequence is TGTGCCAGCTCACAACTAGCGGGAGGTGGTGAGACCCAGTACTTC.

This clone was detected only a few times. Other DNA sequences in the same sample also yield this CDR3. The rearrangement links TRBV2 to TRBJ2-7, with D uncertain. This CDR3 contains 12 residues. The V gene lost 2 bases and the J gene lost 3 bases, with 5 bases spanning the gap. Per the germline V gene, CDR1 is SNHLY and CDR2 is FYNNEI. The CDR3 sequence: CASSELLYEQYF. CDR3 sequence (DNA): TGTGCCAGCAGTGAACTCCTCTACGAGCAGTACTTC.

The V and J genes are TRBV28 and TRBJ1-1; TRBD1 matches 9 bases. With 4 bases clipped from V and 11 bases from J, the junction kept 17 bases outside the gene matches. The germline CDR1 and CDR2 sequences are MDHEN and SYDVKM. The CDR3 totals 16 residues. DNA for the CDR3: TGTGCCAGCAGTTCGCATTCTCCGGGACAGGGATTGTATGCTTTCTTT. This gives the protein CASSSHSPGQGLYAFF.